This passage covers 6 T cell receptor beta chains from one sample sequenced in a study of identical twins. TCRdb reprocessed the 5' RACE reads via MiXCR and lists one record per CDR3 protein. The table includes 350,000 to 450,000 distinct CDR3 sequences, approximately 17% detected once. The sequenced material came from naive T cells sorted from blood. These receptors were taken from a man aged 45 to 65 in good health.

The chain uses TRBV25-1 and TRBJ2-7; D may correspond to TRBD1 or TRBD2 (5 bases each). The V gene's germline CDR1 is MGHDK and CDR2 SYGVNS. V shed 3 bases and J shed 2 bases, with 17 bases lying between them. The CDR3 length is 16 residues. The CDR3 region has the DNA TGTGCCAGCAGTGATTTATTCCGGGACGGAACCTACGAGCAGTACTTC. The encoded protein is CASSDLFRDGTYEQYF.

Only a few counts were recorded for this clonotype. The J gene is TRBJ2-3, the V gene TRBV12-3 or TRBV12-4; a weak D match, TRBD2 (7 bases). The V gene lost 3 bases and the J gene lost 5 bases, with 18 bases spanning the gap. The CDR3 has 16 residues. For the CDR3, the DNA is TGTGCCAGCAGTTTCGGATGGGGGGGGCGAGGAGATACGCAGTATTTT. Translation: CASSFGWGGRGDTQYF.

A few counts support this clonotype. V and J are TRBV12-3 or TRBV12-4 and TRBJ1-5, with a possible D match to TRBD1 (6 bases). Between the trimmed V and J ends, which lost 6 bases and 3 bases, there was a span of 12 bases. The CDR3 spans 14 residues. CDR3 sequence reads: CASRATGTNQPQHF. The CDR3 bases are TGTGCCAGCAGAGCCACAGGGACCAATCAGCCCCAGCATTTT.

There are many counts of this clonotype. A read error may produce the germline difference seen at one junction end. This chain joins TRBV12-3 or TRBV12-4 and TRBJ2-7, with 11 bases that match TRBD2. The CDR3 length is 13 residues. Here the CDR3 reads CASSLAGGYEQYF. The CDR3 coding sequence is TGTGCCAGCAGCTTAGCGGGAGGGTACGAGCAGTACTTT.

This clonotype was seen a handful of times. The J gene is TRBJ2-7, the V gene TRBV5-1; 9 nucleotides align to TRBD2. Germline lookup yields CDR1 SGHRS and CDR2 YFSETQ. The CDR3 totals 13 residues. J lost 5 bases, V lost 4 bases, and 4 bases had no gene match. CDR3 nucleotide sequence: TGCGCCAGCAGCGCGGGACTAGCTGACGAGCAGTACTTC. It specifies CASSAGLADEQYF.

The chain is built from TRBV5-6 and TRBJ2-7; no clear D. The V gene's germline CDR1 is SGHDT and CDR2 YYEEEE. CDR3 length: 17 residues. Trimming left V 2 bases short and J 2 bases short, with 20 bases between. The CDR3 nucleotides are TGTGCCAGCAGCTTTTTCCTTCGGGCTTCTTCCCCCTACGAGCAGTACTTC. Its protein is CASSFFLRASSPYEQYF. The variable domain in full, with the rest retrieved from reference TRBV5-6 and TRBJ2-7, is DAGVTQSPTHLIKTRGQQVTLRCSPKSGHDTVSWYQQALGQGPQFIFQYYEEEERQRGNFPDRFSGHQFPNYSSELNVNALLLGDSALYLCASSFFLRASSPYEQYFGPGTRLTVT.